Listed below are T cell receptor beta chains from one sample, sequenced in a study of blood T cells in healthy people across ages. TCRdb passed the 5' RACE reads through MiXCR, listing each CDR3 protein once. In the table there are 1.5 million or so distinct CDR3 sequences, roughly 45% of which are singletons. Sequencing was done on a sample of blood. Every receptor here comes from a woman aged 18-29 years in good health. The CDR3 runs from the conserved cysteine through the conserved F or W. The D gene is left open where the match is weak. Some rows mark clone size as missing; the rest say once, few, many or name a class of expanded clone.

d_call,j_call,cdr3_length,v_call,clone_size,cdr3_aa,cdr3_nt
TRBD2,TRBJ2-3,15,TRBV5-1,-,CASSVARIAGGLSYF,TGCGCCAGCAGCGTGGCCAGGATAGCGGGAGGGCTATCGTATTTT
-,TRBJ1-3,14,TRBV11-2,few,CASSLTFSGNTIYF,TGTGCCAGCAGCTTAACCTTCTCTGGAAACACCATATATTTT
TRBD1,TRBJ2-5,15,TRBV7-9,-,CASSTRTGGAETQYF,TGTGCCAGCAGTACAAGGACAGGGGGCGCGGAGACCCAGTACTTC
-,TRBJ2-1,13,TRBV27,many,CASSFGRGNEQFF,TGTGCCAGCAGTTTCGGCAGGGGCAATGAGCAGTTCTTC
-,TRBJ1-2,13,TRBV29-1,-,CSARTPGGSGYTF,TGCAGCGCAAGGACCCCGGGGGGAAGCGGCTACACCTTC
-,TRBJ2-5,13,TRBV10-3,-,CAISETGKETQYF,TGTGCCATCAGTGAGACAGGGAAAGAGACCCAGTACTTC
TRBD2,TRBJ2-5,15,TRBV7-2,few,CASMTSWVFRETQYF,TGTGCCAGCATGACTAGCTGGGTATTCAGAGAGACCCAGTACTTC
TRBD1,TRBJ2-1,12,TRBV20-1,-,CIAYRGGNEQFF,TGCATTGCTTACAGGGGCGGCAATGAGCAGTTCTTC
TRBD1,TRBJ1-1,16,TRBV28,few,CASSVAQGKGNTEAFF,TGTGCCAGCAGTGTGGCACAGGGGAAGGGGAACACTGAAGCTTTCTTT
TRBD1,TRBJ1-2,14,TRBV12-3/TRBV12-4,few,CASSLASGGNGYTF,TGTGCCAGCAGTTTAGCGTCAGGGGGGAATGGCTACACCTTC
TRBD2,TRBJ2-7,15,TRBV20-1,-,CSARGGRASAYEQYF,TGCAGTGCTAGAGGGGGGAGGGCCTCAGCCTACGAGCAGTACTTC
-,TRBJ2-1,14,TRBV7-2,-,CASSLKVGGNEQFF,TGTGCCAGCAGCTTAAAGGTTGGGGGCAATGAGCAGTTCTTC
TRBD1,TRBJ2-7,16,TRBV7-9,-,CVSSLRTGAGTYEQYF,TGTGTCAGCAGCTTGAGGACAGGGGCCGGGACCTACGAGCAGTACTTC
-,TRBJ1-5,14,TRBV6-1,-,CASSTETDNQPQHF,TGTGCCAGCAGTACGGAAACCGACAATCAGCCCCAGCATTTT
TRBD2,TRBJ2-3,16,TRBV7-3,-,CASSPNMRGDTDTQYF,TGTGCCAGCAGCCCCAACATGCGGGGGGACACAGATACGCAGTATTTT
-,TRBJ2-3,14,TRBV5-1,few,CASSALQGTDTQYF,TGCGCCAGCAGCGCACTCCAGGGCACAGATACGCAGTATTTT
TRBD2,TRBJ2-1,14,TRBV20-1,-,CSADLAGWGNEQFF,TGCAGTGCTGACCTAGCGGGATGGGGCAATGAGCAGTTCTTC
TRBD1,TRBJ2-6,15,TRBV5-1,-,CASSPGTAGANVLTF,TGCGCCAGCAGCCCTGGGACAGCTGGGGCCAACGTCCTGACTTTC
TRBD2,TRBJ2-3,18,TRBV6-1,-,CASTRIVGSGGYPDTQYF,TGTGCCAGCACCCGTATAGTTGGGTCGGGGGGGTACCCAGATACGCAGTATTTT
-,TRBJ2-5,15,TRBV9,-,CASSVVNRRQEEQYF,TGTGCCAGCAGCGTAGTGAACAGGCGACAGGAGGAGCAGTACTTC
TRBD2,TRBJ2-3,16,TRBV3-1,few,CASSQVPSGGTDTQYF,TGTGCCAGCAGCCAAGTACCTAGCGGGGGCACAGATACGCAGTATTTT
-,TRBJ1-1,13,TRBV12-3/TRBV12-4,-,CASHSPRNTEAFF,TGTGCCAGCCACTCTCCTCGGAACACTGAAGCTTTCTTT
-,TRBJ2-5,13,TRBV29-1,-,CSVEGTVFNEQYF,TGCAGCGTTGAAGGGACAGTTTTTAATGAGCAGTACTTC
TRBD1,TRBJ2-5,15,TRBV20-1,once,CSARGNRGAKETQYF,TGCAGTGCTAGAGGCAACAGGGGAGCGAAAGAGACCCAGTACTTC
-,TRBJ2-1,14,TRBV27,-,CASSLSDKYNEQFF,TGTGCCAGCAGTTTATCGGATAAATACAATGAGCAGTTCTTC
-,TRBJ2-7,13,TRBV27,few,CASASRPYNEQYF,TGTGCCAGCGCTAGCCGTCCGTACAATGAGCAGTACTTC
-,TRBJ2-7,12,TRBV27,-,CASRRTLGEQYF,TGTGCCAGCCGCAGGACACTGGGCGAGCAGTACTTC
TRBD2,TRBJ2-7,15,TRBV20-1,once,CSSGGLAGGYNEQYF,TGCAGCTCCGGAGGACTAGCGGGGGGTTACAATGAGCAGTACTTC
TRBD1,TRBJ1-2,14,TRBV6-5,few,CASRRGTGAYGYTF,TGTGCCAGCAGACGAGGGACAGGGGCGTATGGCTACACCTTC
TRBD1,TRBJ2-7,15,TRBV27,few,CASSLSATGVGEQYF,TGTGCCAGCAGTTTATCAGCGACAGGGGTTGGCGAGCAGTACTTC
TRBD2,TRBJ2-5,16,TRBV20-1,-,CSAEQRDTMHQETQYF,TGCAGTGCTGAACAGCGGGATACGATGCACCAAGAGACCCAGTACTTC
TRBD2,TRBJ2-1,16,TRBV6-1,once,CAAARVLAGTSNEQFF,TGTGCCGCGGCGAGGGTTCTAGCGGGAACATCGAATGAGCAGTTCTTC
-,TRBJ2-5,16,TRBV7-8,-,CASSLGSPGPWETQYF,TGTGCCAGCAGCTTAGGTTCCCCAGGCCCATGGGAGACCCAGTACTTC
-,TRBJ2-4,13,TRBV5-6,few,CASSLDPANIQYF,TGTGCCAGCAGCTTGGACCCGGCGAACATTCAGTACTTC
TRBD2,TRBJ2-3,19,TRBV7-6,-,CASSSSGAGPRSSTDTQYF,TGTGCCAGCAGCTCAAGCGGGGCGGGCCCCCGATCTAGCACAGATACGCAGTATTTT
-,TRBJ2-4,15,TRBV7-7,-,CASSSSPSSGNEQYF,TGTGCCAGCAGCTCTAGCCCCTCCTCCGGGAATGAGCAGTACTTC
-,TRBJ2-5,12,TRBV10-3,-,CAISDVRNEQYF,TGTGCCATCAGTGATGTGCGGAATGAGCAGTACTTC
-,TRBJ2-3,13,TRBV2,few,CASSDAGSSTQYF,TGTGCCAGCAGTGATGCGGGTTCAAGTACGCAGTATTTT
-,TRBJ1-2,13,TRBV7-2,-,CASSLTTARGYTF,TGTGCCAGCAGCTTGACGACAGCCAGAGGCTACACCTTC
TRBD1,TRBJ1-1,12,TRBV9,-,CASSVVAGGAFF,TGTGCCAGCAGCGTAGTCGCAGGGGGAGCTTTCTTT
-,TRBJ2-1,15,TRBV6-1,-,CASSAGRAGTNEQFF,TGTGCCAGCAGCGCCGGGCGGGCGGGCACGAATGAGCAGTTCTTC
TRBD1,TRBJ1-6,14,TRBV7-2,-,CASSPDRARSPLHF,TGTGCCAGCAGCCCGGACAGGGCGCGGTCACCCCTCCACTTT
-,TRBJ2-7,13,TRBV5-5,many,CASSPERPYEQYF,TGTGCCAGCAGCCCCGAGAGACCCTACGAGCAGTACTTC
-,TRBJ1-2,14,TRBV7-9,-,CASSLVLGVYGYTF,TGTGCCAGCAGCTTAGTGCTTGGAGTCTATGGCTACACCTTC
TRBD2,TRBJ2-1,12,TRBV30,-,CAWSEGLAGAFF,TGTGCCTGGAGTGAAGGACTAGCGGGAGCGTTCTTC
-,TRBJ1-1,15,TRBV6-5,-,CASSLTGLMNTEAFF,TGTGCCAGCAGCCTCACGGGACTGATGAACACTGAAGCTTTCTTT
TRBD2,TRBJ2-1,14,TRBV29-1,-,CSVASSGNYNEQFF,TGCAGCGTTGCGTCTAGCGGGAACTACAATGAGCAGTTCTTC
TRBD2,TRBJ2-1,20,TRBV5-1,-,CASSLETSGRTLWGYNEQFF,TGCGCCAGCAGCTTGGAGACTAGCGGGAGGACACTATGGGGCTACAATGAGCAGTTCTTC
TRBD2,TRBJ2-3,15,TRBV20-1,-,CSTGPLAGRTDTQYF,TGCAGTACCGGCCCCCTAGCGGGACGAACAGATACGCAGTATTTT
-,TRBJ1-1,14,TRBV4-1,-,CASSQSESNTEAFF,TGCGCCAGCAGCCAATCCGAATCGAACACTGAAGCTTTCTTT
-,TRBJ2-3,15,TRBV18,few,CASSKAPVPTDTQYF,TGTGCCAGCTCAAAGGCGCCAGTCCCCACAGATACGCAGTATTTT
-,TRBJ1-5,13,TRBV7-2,-,CASSFPNDQPQHF,TGTGCCAGCAGCTTCCCTAATGATCAGCCCCAGCATTTT
TRBD2,TRBJ2-3,14,TRBV29-1,many,CSERLAGVADTQYF,TGCAGCGAACGACTAGCGGGAGTGGCAGATACGCAGTATTTT
TRBD1,TRBJ2-7,14,TRBV3-1,-,CASSPGTGMHEQYF,TGTGCCAGCAGCCCCGGGACAGGGATGCACGAGCAGTACTTC
-,TRBJ1-1,12,TRBV20-1,few,CSARALGTEAFF,TGCAGTGCTCGAGCCCTGGGGACTGAAGCTTTCTTT
-,TRBJ2-3,15,TRBV7-9,-,CASSFLLGSTDTQYF,TGTGCCAGCAGCTTTCTACTAGGAAGCACAGATACGCAGTATTTT
-,TRBJ2-7,12,TRBV7-9,-,CASSSYHYEQYF,TGTGCCAGCAGCTCCTACCATTACGAGCAGTACTTC